This T cell receptor (beta chain) was sequenced for a study of blood T cell repertoires in COVID-19. The table came from immunoSEQ multiplex PCR; TCRdb's copy has only in-frame clones and leaves some out. The data hold more than 250,000 clones, with roughly 84% observed a single time. There are 14 residues in the CDR3. CDR1 is MNHEY and CDR2 is SVGEGT in the germline V gene. J lost 4 bases, V lost 6 bases, and 5 bases had no gene match. The V and J genes are TRBV6-2 or TRBV6-3 and TRBJ1-5; 8 positions match TRBD1. This sequence was found in a man aged 45 to 65 with active or convalescent COVID-19. Material: peripheral blood. This chain's CDR3 is CASSRDRFNQPQHF. The CDR3 DNA reads TGTGCCAGCAGCCGGGACAGGTTTAATCAGCCCCAGCATTTT.